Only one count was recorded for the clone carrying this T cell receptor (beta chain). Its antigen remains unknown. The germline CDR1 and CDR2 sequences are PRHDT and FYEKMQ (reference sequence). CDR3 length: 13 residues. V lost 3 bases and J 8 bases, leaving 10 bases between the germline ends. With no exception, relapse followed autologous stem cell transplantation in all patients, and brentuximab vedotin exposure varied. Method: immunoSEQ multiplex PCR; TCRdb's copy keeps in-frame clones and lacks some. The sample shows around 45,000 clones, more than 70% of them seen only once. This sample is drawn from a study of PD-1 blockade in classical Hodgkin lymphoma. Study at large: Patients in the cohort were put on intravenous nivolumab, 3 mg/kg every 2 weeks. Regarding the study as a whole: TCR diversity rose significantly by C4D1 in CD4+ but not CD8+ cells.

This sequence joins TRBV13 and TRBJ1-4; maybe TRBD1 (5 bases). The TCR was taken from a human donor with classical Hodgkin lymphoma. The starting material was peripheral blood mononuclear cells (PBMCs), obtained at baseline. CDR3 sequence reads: CASSFQGGEKLFF. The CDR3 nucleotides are TGTGCCAGCAGCTTTCAGGGAGGAGAAAAACTGTTTTTT. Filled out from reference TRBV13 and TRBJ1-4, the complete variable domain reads AAGVIQSPRHLIKEKRETATLKCYPIPRHDTVYWYQQGPGQDPQFLISFYEKMQSDKGSIPDRFSAQQFSDYHSELNMSSLELGDSALYFCASSFQGGEKLFFGSGTQLSVL.